These T cell receptor beta chains were read from a single sample in a study of cytomegalovirus exposure and HLA in healthy donors. Clones were read by immunoSEQ multiplex PCR, and TCRdb kept only the in-frame ones, dropping some. The repertoire has about 230,000 clones, about three quarters of them found once; the top ten carry roughly 2.5%. Sequencing used PBMCs. All receptors come from a woman aged 60 to 75 in good health and CMV-seropositive. CDR3s include the opening cysteine and the closing phenylalanine or tryptophan. The D gene is left open where the match is weak. Expanded clones are given a class, and other clones once, few, many or no size at all.

>-|TRBJ2-1|TRBD2|TRBV7-2
CASSKNVAGGNNEQFF
TGTGCCAGCAGCAAGAACGTAGCGGGGGGAAACAATGAGCAGTTCTTC
>-|TRBJ1-2|-|TRBV5-1
CASSLDGVGSYGYTF
TGCGCCAGCAGCTTGGACGGGGTAGGCTCCTATGGCTACACCTTC
>-|TRBJ1-6|-|TRBV30
CAWIQGANSPLHF
TGTGCCTGGATACAGGGTGCGAATTCACCCCTCCACTTT
>-|TRBJ2-1|-|TRBV6-5
CASSQTGSEQFF
TGTGCCAGCAGCCAGACGGGGAGTGAGCAGTTCTTC
>-|TRBJ1-1|-|TRBV21-1
CASNRQGANTEAFF
TGTGCCAGCAACAGACAGGGGGCGAACACTGAAGCTTTCTTT
>-|TRBJ1-2|TRBD1|TRBV10-3
CAISGTGINYGYTF
TGTGCCATCAGCGGGACAGGGATTAACTATGGCTACACCTTC
>few|TRBJ2-7|TRBD2|TRBV5-6
CASRVAGGGDEQYF
TGTGCCAGCAGAGTAGCGGGAGGAGGTGACGAGCAGTACTTC
>-|TRBJ1-2|-|TRBV18
CASSPPYGAYGYTF
TGTGCCAGCTCACCACCATATGGGGCCTATGGCTACACCTTC
>-|TRBJ1-1|-|TRBV9
CASSATANTEAFF
TGTGCCAGCAGCGCCACAGCTAACACTGAAGCTTTCTTT
>few|TRBJ2-7|-|TRBV30
CAWSVHGKQYF
TGTGCCTGGAGTGTACACGGGAAGCAGTACTTC
>-|TRBJ1-5|TRBD1|TRBV2
CASSSIRGTGNSNQPQHF
TGTGCCAGCAGTTCCATCAGGGGGACAGGGAATAGCAATCAGCCCCAGCATTTT
>-|TRBJ1-6|-|TRBV30
CAWRAGHNSPLHF
TGTGCCTGGAGAGCGGGGCATAATTCACCCCTCCACTTT
>-|TRBJ1-4|TRBD1|TRBV30
CAWSVQGNEKLFF
TGTGCCTGGAGTGTACAGGGGAATGAAAAACTGTTTTTT
>-|TRBJ2-1|TRBD2|TRBV7-2
CASSLQRGGWEQFF
TGTGCCAGCAGCTTACAGCGGGGGGGTTGGGAGCAGTTCTTC
>once|TRBJ1-3|-|TRBV27
CASSGGGFLGNTIYF
TGTGCCAGCAGTGGGGGAGGGTTTCTGGGAAACACCATATATTTT
>-|TRBJ2-2|TRBD2|TRBV30
CAWSALAGLNTGELFF
TGTGCCTGGAGTGCTCTAGCGGGTTTAAACACCGGGGAGCTGTTTTTT
>-|TRBJ2-7|TRBD2|TRBV30
CAWSRTSGSRYEQYF
TGTGCCTGGAGTCGGACTAGCGGGAGCCGGTACGAGCAGTACTTC
>-|TRBJ2-3|TRBD2|TRBV28
CATTLTSGGTDTQYF
TGTGCCACCACATTGACTAGCGGGGGAACAGATACGCAGTATTTT
>-|TRBJ1-1|TRBD1|TRBV6-6
CASSSPRQGANTEAFF
TGTGCCAGCAGTTCACCGAGACAGGGGGCAAACACTGAAGCTTTCTTT
>few|TRBJ2-2|TRBD2|TRBV18
CASSPWTSGRTGELFF
TGTGCCAGCTCACCTTGGACTAGCGGGAGGACCGGGGAGCTGTTTTTT
>-|TRBJ2-5|-|TRBV11-2
CASSSLTGKETQYF
TGTGCCAGCAGCTCCCTAACGGGGAAAGAGACCCAGTACTTC
>-|TRBJ2-1|-|TRBV5-1
CASSLAEVREQFF
TGCGCCAGCAGCTTGGCCGAGGTGAGGGAGCAGTTCTTC
>-|TRBJ1-1|-|TRBV19
CASRVRGGNAEAFF
TGTGCCAGTAGAGTCAGAGGGGGAAACGCTGAAGCTTTCTTT